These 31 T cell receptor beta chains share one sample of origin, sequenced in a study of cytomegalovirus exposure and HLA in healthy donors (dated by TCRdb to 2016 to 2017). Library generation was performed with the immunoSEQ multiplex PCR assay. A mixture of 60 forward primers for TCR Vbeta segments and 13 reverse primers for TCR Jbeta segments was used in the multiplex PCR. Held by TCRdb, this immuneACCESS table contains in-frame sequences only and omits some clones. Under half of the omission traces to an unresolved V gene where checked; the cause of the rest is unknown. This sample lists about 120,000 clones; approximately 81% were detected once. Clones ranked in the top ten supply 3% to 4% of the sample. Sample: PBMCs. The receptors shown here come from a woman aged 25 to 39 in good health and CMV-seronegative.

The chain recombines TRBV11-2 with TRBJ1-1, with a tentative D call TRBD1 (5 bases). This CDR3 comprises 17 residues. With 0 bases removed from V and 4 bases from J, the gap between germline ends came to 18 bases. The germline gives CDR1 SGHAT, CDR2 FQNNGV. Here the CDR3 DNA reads TGTGCCAGCAGCTTAGATCCAGTAAGGGGTTTCAGCACTGAAGCTTTCTTT. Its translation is CASSLDPVRGFSTEAFF.

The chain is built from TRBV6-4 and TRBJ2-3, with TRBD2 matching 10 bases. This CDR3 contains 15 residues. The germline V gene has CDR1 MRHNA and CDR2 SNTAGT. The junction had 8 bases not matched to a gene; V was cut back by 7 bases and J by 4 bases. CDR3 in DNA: TGTGCCAGCATCGAGCGGGAGGGCCGCGCAGATACGCAGTATTTT. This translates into CASIEREGRADTQYF.

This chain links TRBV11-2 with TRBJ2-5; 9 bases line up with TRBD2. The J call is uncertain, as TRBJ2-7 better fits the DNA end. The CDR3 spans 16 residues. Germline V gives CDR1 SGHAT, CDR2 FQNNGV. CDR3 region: CASSLGASGKSYEQYF. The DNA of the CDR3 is TGTGCCAGCAGCTTAGGGGCTAGCGGGAAGTCCTACGAGCAGTACTTC.

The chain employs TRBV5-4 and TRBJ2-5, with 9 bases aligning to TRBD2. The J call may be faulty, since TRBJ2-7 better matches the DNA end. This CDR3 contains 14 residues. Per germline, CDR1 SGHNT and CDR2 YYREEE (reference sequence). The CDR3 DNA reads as TGTGCCAGCAGCTTAGCGGGAGGAACGAACGAGCAGTACTTC. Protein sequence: CASSLAGGTNEQYF.

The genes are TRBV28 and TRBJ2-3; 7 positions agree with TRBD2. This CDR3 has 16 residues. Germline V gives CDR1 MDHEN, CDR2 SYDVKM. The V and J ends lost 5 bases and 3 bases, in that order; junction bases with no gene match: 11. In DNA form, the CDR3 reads TGTGCCAGCAGTCCCCAGCGGACTAGAAGGACAGATACGCAGTATTTT. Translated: CASSPQRTRRTDTQYF. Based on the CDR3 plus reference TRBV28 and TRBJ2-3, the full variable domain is DVKVTQSSRYLVKRTGEKVFLECVQDMDHENMFWYRQDPGLGLRLIYFSYDVKMKEKGDIPEGYSVSREKKERFSLILESASTNQTSMYLCASSPQRTRRTDTQYFGPGTRLTVL.

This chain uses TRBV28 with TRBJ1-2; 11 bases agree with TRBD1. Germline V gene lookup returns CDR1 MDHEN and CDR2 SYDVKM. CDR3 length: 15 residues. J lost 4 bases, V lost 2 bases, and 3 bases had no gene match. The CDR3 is CASSLGDRGSYGYTF. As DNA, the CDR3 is TGTGCCAGCAGTTTAGGGGACAGGGGGAGCTATGGCTACACCTTC.

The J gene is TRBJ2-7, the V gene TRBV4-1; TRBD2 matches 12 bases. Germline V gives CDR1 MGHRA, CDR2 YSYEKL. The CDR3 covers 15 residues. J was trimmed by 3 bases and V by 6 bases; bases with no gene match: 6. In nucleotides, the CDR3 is TGCGCCAGCAGTCCGACTAGCGGGAGCTACTACGAGCAGTACTTC. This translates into CASSPTSGSYYEQYF.

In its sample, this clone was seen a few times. CDR3 coding DNA: TGTGCCAGCGGATTCGGGTCTTTGACAGGGGGCACAGATACGCAGTATTTT. This gives the protein CASGFGSLTGGTDTQYF. V and J are TRBV28 and TRBJ2-3; the match to TRBD1 covers 8 bases. The CDR3 has 17 residues. Germline CDR1 MDHEN, CDR2 SYDVKM. With V trimmed by 8 bases and J by 1 base, 14 bases remained unmatched.

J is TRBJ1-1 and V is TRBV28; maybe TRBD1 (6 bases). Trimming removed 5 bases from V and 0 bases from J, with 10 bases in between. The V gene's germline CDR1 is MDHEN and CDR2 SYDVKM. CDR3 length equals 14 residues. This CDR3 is CASSGGQLNTEAFF. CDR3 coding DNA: TGTGCCAGCAGTGGGGGACAACTGAACACTGAAGCTTTCTTT.

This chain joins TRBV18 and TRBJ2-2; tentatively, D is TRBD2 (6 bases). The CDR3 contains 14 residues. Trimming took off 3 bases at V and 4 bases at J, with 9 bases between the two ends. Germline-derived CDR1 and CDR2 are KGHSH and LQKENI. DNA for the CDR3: TGTGCCAGCTCACCGGGAGGTTTCACCGGGGAGCTGTTTTTT. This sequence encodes CASSPGGFTGELFF.

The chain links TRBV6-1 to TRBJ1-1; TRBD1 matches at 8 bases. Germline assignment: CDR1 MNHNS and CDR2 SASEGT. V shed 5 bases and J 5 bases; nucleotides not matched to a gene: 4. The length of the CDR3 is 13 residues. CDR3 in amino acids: CASSQGALTEAFF. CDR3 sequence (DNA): TGTGCCAGCAGTCAGGGGGCGCTGACTGAAGCTTTCTTT.

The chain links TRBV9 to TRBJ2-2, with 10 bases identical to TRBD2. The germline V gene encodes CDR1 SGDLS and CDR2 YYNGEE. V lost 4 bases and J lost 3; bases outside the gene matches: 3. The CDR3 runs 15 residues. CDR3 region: CASSWTSGDTGELFF. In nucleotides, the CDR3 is TGTGCCAGCAGCTGGACTAGCGGAGACACCGGGGAGCTGTTTTTT.

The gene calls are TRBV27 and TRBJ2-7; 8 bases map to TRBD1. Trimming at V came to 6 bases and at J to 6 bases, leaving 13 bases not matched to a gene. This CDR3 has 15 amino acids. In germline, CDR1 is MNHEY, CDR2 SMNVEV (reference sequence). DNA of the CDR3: TGTGCCAGCAGCTCCTCCGGACAGGGTTCCGGCGAGCAGTACTTC. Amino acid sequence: CASSSSGQGSGEQYF.

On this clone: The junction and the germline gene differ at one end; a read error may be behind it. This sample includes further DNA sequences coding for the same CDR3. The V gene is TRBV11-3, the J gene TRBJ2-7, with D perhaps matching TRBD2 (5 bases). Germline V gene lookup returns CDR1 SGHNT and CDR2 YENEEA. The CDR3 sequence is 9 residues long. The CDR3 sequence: CASSLEGGF. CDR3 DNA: TGCGCCAGCAGCTTAGAAGGAGGCTTC.

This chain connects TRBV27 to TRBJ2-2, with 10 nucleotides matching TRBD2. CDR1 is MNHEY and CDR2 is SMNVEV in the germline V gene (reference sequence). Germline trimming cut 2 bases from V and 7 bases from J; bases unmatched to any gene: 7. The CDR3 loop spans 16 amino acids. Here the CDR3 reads CASSLLEREGVGELFF. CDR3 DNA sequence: TGTGCCAGCAGTTTACTTGAGCGGGAGGGGGTCGGGGAGCTGTTTTTT.

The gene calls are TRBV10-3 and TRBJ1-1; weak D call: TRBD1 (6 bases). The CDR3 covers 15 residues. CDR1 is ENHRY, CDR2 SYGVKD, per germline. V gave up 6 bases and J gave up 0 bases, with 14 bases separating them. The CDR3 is CAIRGGEGMNTEAFF. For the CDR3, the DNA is TGTGCCATCAGAGGGGGGGAAGGAATGAACACTGAAGCTTTCTTT.

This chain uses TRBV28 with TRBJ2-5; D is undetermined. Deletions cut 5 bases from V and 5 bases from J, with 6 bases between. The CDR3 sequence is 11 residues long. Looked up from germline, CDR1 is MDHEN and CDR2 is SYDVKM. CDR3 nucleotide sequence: TGTGCCAGCAGTCTCTTTGAGACCCAGTACTTC. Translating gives CASSLFETQYF.

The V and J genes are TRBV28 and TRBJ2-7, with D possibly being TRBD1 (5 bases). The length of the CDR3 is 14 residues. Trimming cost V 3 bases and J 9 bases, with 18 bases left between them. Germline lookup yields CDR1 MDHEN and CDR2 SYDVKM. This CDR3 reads CASSLTRQGRSQYF. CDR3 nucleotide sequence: TGTGCCAGCAGTTTGACTCGGCAGGGTAGGTCGCAGTACTTC.

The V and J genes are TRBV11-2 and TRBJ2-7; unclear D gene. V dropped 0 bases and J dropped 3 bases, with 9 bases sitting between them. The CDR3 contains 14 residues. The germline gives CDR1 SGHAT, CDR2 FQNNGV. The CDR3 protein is CASSLDGPSYEQYF. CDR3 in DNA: TGTGCCAGCAGCTTAGATGGCCCCAGCTACGAGCAGTACTTC.

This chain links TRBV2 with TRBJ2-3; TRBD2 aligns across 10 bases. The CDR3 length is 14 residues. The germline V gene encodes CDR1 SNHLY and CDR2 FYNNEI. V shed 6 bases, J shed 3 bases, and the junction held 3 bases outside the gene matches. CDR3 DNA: TGTGCCAGCAGGTTAGCGGGAGGAACAGATACGCAGTATTTT. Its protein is CASRLAGGTDTQYF.

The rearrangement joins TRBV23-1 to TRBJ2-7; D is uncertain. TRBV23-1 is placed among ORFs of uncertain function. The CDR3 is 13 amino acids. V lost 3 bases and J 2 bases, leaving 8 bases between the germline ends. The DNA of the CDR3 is TGCGCCAGCAGTCACCCCGAGACCTACGAGCAGTACTTC. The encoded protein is CASSHPETYEQYF.

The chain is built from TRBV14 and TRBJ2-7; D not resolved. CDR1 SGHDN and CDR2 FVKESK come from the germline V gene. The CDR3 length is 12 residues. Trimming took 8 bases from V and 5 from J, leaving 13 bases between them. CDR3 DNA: TGTGCCAGCGGCCCCTCCTACCACGAGCAGTACTTC. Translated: CASGPSYHEQYF.

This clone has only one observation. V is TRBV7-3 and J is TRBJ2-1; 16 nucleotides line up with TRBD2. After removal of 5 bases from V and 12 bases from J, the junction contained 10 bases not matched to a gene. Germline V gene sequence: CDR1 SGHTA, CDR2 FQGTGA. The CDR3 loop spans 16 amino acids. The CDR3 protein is CASSLRGTSGRARQFF. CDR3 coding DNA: TGTGCCAGCAGCCTTCGGGGGACTAGCGGGAGGGCTCGGCAGTTCTTC.

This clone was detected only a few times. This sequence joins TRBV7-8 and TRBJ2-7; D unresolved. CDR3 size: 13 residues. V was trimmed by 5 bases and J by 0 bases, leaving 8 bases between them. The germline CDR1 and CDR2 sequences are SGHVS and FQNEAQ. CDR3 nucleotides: TGTGCCAGCAGCCCACAGAGCTCCTACGAGCAGTACTTC. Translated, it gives CASSPQSSYEQYF.

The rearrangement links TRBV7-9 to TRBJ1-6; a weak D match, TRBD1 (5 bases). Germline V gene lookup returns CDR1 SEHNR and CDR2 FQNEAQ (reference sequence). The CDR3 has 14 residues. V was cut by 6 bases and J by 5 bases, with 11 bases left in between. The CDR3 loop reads CASSRREDNSPLHF. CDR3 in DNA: TGTGCCAGCAGTCGCAGGGAGGATAATTCACCCCTCCACTTT. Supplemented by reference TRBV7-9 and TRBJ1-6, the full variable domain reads DTGVSQNPRHKITKRGQNVTFRCDPISEHNRLYWYRQTLGQGPEFLTYFQNEAQLEKSRLLSDRFSAERPKGSFSTLEIQRTEQGDSAMYLCASSRREDNSPLHFGNGTRLTVT.

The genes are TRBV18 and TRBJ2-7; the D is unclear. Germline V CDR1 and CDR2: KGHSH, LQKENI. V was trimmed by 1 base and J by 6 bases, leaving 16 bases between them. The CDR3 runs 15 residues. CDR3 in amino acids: CASSPLRRGRVEQYF. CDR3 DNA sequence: TGTGCCAGCTCACCACTGAGACGCGGTCGGGTCGAGCAGTACTTC.

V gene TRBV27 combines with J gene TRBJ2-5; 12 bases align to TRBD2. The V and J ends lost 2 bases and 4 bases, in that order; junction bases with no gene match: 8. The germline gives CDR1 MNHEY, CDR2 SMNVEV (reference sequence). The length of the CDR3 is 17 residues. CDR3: CASSLGLAGSGVETQYF. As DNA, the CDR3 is TGTGCCAGCAGTTTAGGACTAGCGGGATCGGGGGTAGAGACCCAGTACTTC.

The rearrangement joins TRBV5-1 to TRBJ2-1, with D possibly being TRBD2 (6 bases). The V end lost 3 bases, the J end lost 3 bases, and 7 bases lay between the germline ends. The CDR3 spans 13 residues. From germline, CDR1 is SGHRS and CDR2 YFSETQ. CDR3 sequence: CASSWGDYNEQFF. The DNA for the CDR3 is TGCGCCAGCAGCTGGGGGGACTACAATGAGCAGTTCTTC.

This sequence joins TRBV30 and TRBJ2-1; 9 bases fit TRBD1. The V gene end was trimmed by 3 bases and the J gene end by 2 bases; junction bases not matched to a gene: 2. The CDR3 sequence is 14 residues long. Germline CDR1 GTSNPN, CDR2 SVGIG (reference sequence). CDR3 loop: CAWRDRGPYNEQFF. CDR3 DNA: TGTGCCTGGAGGGACAGGGGTCCCTACAATGAGCAGTTCTTC.

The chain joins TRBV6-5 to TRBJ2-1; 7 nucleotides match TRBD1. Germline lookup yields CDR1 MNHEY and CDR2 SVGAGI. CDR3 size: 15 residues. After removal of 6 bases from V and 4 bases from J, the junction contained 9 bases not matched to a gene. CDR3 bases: TGTGCCAGCAGCGCAGACAGGGAGACGTACAATGAGCAGTTCTTC. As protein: CASSADRETYNEQFF.

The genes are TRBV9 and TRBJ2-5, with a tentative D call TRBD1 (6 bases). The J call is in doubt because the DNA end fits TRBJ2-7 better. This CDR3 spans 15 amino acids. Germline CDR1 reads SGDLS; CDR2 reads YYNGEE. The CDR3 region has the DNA TGTGCCAGCAGCGTAGGCGTGGGGGCGCAGGACGAGCAGTACTTC. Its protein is CASSVGVGAQDEQYF.